Listed below are T cell receptor beta chains from one sample, sequenced in a study of T cell responses to AZD1222 COVID-19 vaccine. Clones were sequenced by immunoSEQ multiplex PCR, and TCRdb holds only the in-frame ones, with some missing. This sample has 150,000 to 180,000 clones, with 90% to 95% found just once. The source was peripheral blood, collected 28 days after the second AZD1222 dose. The receptors were sampled from an adult who received the AZD1222 COVID-19 vaccine. Both conserved end residues are part of each CDR3. Each record gives: CDR3 DNA, CDR3 protein, clone size, V gene, J gene, D gene. D genes are given only for firm matches. Rows may omit the clone size; those that give it use once, few, many or a size class.

TGTGCCAGCTCCCACAGCAGGGACAGCAACACTGAAGCTTTCTTT	CASSHSRDSNTEAFF	.	TRBV18	TRBJ1-1	TRBD1
TGCGCCAGCAGCTTGGGAGACAGGGAGAGCTCCTACGAGCAGTACTTC	CASSLGDRESSYEQYF	.	TRBV5-1	TRBJ2-7	TRBD1
TGTGCCAGCAGAACCGAAACAAAGGAAGCTTTCTTT	CASRTETKEAFF	.	TRBV6-5	TRBJ1-1	.
TGCGCCAGCAGCCAAGGTGGTGCAGACTACGAGCAGTACTTC	CASSQGGADYEQYF	.	TRBV4-1	TRBJ2-7	.
TGTGCCAGCAGCTCGCACCGACAGGGGGTGAACACTGAAGCTTTCTTT	CASSSHRQGVNTEAFF	.	TRBV7-3	TRBJ1-1	TRBD1
TGTGCCAGCTCAACCTACGGGGGTAGCAATCAGCCCCAGCATTTT	CASSTYGGSNQPQHF	once	TRBV18	TRBJ1-5	.
TGTGCCAGCAGTTTAGGGGGGCTCCCGAATTCACCCCTCCACTTT	CASSLGGLPNSPLHF	.	TRBV27	TRBJ1-6	.
TGTGCCAGCAGCGTAGCGGACAGTGACTATGGCTACACCTTC	CASSVADSDYGYTF	.	TRBV9	TRBJ1-2	.
TGTGCCAGCAAGTCTCTGAGAGGCTACGAGCAGTACTTC	CASKSLRGYEQYF	.	TRBV28	TRBJ2-7	.
TGTGCCAGCAGTCCACCCCCCCGAGGGGGCACAGATACGCAGTATTTT	CASSPPPRGGTDTQYF	.	TRBV28	TRBJ2-3	.
TGTGCCAGCAGAGCCATCGGGACAGGACCGGCTTTCTTT	CASRAIGTGPAFF	.	TRBV6-6	TRBJ1-1	TRBD1
TGCGCCAGCAGTTCAGCGGGAGAGGGGGTAGATGAGCAGTTCTTC	CASSSAGEGVDEQFF	once	TRBV5-1	TRBJ2-1	TRBD2
TGTGCCAGCGGGGGACAGGGGAGAACTGAAGCTTTCTTT	CASGGQGRTEAFF	.	TRBV2	TRBJ1-1	TRBD1
TGTGCCAGCAGGGCCCTTTTAGATGGTCAGCCCCAGCATTTT	CASRALLDGQPQHF	few	TRBV6-5	TRBJ1-5	.
TGTGCCAGCAGCCGGGGACTCCTGGTTTCACCCCTCCACTTT	CASSRGLLVSPLHF	.	TRBV13	TRBJ1-6	.
TGTGCCAGCAGCCTCCGCGGTAGCGGGGAGCAAGAGACCCAGTACTTC	CASSLRGSGEQETQYF	.	TRBV7-2	TRBJ2-5	TRBD2
TGTGCCAGCAGTTTGGACGGCGGCAATGAGCAGTTCTTC	CASSLDGGNEQFF	.	TRBV11-3	TRBJ2-1	.
TGTGCCAGCAGCATTCTCGCAGAGACCCAGTACTTC	CASSILAETQYF	.	TRBV6-5	TRBJ2-5	.
TGTGCCAGCAGTCTCGGGCACACCTACGAGCAGTACTTC	CASSLGHTYEQYF	few	TRBV6-5	TRBJ2-7	.
TGTGCCAGCAGTTCCAACAGGGTTAAGTACACTGAAGCTTTCTTT	CASSSNRVKYTEAFF	.	TRBV27	TRBJ1-1	.
TGTGCCAGCAGTGAACCGGGACAGGGACTGGGCTACGAGCAGTACTTC	CASSEPGQGLGYEQYF	.	TRBV6-1	TRBJ2-7	TRBD1
TGTGCCTGGACGGTCGGCTACGAGCAGTACTTC	CAWTVGYEQYF	once	TRBV30	TRBJ2-7	.
TGTGCCAGCAGTTTACGACAGGGGAGCAATCAGCCCCAGCATTTT	CASSLRQGSNQPQHF	once	TRBV27	TRBJ1-5	TRBD1
TGCGCCAGCAGCCCGGGACTAGGGGCATCCTCCTACAATGAGCAGTTCTTC	CASSPGLGASSYNEQFF	.	TRBV5-1	TRBJ2-1	TRBD2
TGTGCCAGCTCGCGGACAGGGGAAGGGGATACGCAGTATTTT	CASSRTGEGDTQYF	few	TRBV25-1	TRBJ2-3	TRBD1
TGCGCCAGCAGCTTGCTTAGCGGGAGCTCCTACAATGAGCAGTTCTTC	CASSLLSGSSYNEQFF	.	TRBV5-1	TRBJ2-1	TRBD2